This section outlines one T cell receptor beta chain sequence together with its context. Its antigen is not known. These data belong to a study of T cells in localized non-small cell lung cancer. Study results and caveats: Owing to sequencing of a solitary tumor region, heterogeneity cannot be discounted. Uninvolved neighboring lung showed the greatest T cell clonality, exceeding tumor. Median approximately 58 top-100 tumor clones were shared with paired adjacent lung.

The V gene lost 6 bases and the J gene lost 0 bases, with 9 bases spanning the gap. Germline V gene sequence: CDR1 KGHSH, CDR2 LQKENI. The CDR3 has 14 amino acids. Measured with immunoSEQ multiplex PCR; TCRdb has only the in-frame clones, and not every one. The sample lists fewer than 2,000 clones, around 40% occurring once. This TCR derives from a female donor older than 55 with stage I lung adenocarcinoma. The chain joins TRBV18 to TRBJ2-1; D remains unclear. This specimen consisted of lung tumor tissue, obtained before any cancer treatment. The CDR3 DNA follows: TGTGCCAGCTCCCTCCAAAACTCCTACAATGAGCAGTTCTTC. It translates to CASSLQNSYNEQFF.